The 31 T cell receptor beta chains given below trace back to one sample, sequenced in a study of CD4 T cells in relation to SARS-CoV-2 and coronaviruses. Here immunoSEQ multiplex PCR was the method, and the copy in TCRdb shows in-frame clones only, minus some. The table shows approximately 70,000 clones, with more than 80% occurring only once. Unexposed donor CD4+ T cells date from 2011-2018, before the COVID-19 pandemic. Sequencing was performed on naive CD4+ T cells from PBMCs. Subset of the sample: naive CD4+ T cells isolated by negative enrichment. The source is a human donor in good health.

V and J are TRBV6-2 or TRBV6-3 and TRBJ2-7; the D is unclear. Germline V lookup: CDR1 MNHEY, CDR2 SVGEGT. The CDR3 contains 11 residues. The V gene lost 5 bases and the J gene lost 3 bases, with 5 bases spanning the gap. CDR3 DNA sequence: TGTGCCAGCAGTCGTAACTACGAGCAGTACTTC. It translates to CASSRNYEQYF.

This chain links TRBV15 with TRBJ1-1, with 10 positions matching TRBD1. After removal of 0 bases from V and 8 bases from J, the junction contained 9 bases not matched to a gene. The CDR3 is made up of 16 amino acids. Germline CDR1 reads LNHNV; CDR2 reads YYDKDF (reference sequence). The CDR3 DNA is TGTGCCACCAGCAGAGATCAAGTTGCGACAGGGGGCGAAGCTTTCTTT. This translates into CATSRDQVATGGEAFF.

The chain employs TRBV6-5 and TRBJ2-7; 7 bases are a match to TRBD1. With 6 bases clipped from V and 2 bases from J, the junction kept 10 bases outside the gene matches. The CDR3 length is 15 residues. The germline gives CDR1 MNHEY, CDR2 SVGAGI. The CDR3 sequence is CASSLTPGQTYEQYF. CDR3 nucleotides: TGTGCCAGCAGCCTCACCCCGGGACAGACCTACGAGCAGTACTTC.

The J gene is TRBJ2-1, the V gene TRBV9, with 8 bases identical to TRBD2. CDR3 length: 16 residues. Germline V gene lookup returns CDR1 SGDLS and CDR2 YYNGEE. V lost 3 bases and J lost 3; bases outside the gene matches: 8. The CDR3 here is CASSASGGFNYNEQFF. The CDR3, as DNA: TGTGCCAGCAGCGCATCGGGGGGGTTCAACTACAATGAGCAGTTCTTC.

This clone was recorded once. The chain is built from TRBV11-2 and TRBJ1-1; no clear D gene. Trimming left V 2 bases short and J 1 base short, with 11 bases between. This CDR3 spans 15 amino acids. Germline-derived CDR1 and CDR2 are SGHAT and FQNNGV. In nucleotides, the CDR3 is TGTGCCAGCAGCTTAACGGGCAGCACGAACACTGAAGCTTTCTTT. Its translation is CASSLTGSTNTEAFF.

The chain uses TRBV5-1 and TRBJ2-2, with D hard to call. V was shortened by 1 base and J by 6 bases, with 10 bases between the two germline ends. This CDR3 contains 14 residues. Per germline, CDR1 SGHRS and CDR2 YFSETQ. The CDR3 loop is CASSLMEFPGELFF. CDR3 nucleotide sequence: TGCGCCAGCAGCTTGATGGAGTTTCCCGGGGAGCTGTTTTTT.

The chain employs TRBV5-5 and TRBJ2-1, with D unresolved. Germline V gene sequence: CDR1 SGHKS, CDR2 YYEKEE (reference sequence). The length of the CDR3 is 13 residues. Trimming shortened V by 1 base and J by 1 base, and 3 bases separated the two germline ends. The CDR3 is CASSLISYNEQFF. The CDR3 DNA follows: TGTGCCAGCAGCTTGATATCCTACAATGAGCAGTTCTTC.

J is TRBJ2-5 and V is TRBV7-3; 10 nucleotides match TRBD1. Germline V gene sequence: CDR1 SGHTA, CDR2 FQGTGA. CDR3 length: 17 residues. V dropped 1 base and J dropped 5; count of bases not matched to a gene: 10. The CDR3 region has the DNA TGTGCCAGCAGCTTAAAGTGGGACAGGGGAAGGGGGGAGACCCAGTACTTC. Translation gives CASSLKWDRGRGETQYF.

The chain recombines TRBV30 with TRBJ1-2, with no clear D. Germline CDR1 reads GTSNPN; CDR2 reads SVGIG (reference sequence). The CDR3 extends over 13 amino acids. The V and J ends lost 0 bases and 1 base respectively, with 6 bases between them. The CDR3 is CAWSVVRNYGYTF. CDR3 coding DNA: TGTGCCTGGAGTGTGGTTCGTAACTATGGCTACACCTTC.

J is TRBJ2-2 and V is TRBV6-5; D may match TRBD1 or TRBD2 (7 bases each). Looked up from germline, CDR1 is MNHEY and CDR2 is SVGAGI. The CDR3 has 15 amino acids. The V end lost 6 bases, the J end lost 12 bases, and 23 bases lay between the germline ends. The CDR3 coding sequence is TGTGCCAGCAGCCATGACAGGGAGGGTCGGCCGAAGCTGTTTTTT. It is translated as CASSHDREGRPKLFF.

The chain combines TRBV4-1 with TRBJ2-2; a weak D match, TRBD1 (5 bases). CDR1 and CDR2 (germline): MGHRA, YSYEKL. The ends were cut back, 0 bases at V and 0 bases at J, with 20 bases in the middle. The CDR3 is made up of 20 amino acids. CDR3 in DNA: TGCGCCAGCAGCCAAGATGAAGCGACAGTTGTGTTCGCGAACACCGGGGAGCTGTTTTTT. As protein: CASSQDEATVVFANTGELFF.

The CDR3 DNA reads TGCGCCAGCAGCTTGGTTCAGGGCGGAGATACGCAGTATTTT. Protein sequence: CASSLVQGGDTQYF. J is TRBJ2-3 and V is TRBV5-1; D is perhaps TRBD1 (5 bases). The CDR3 extends over 14 amino acids. CDR1 is SGHRS, CDR2 YFSETQ, per germline. V was pared by 0 bases and J by 5 bases, with 10 bases between.

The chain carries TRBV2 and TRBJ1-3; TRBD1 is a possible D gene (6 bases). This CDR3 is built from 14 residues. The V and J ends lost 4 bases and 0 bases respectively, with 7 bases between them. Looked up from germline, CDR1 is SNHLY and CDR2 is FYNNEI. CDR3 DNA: TGTGCCAGCAGTGGGACAGTCTCTGGAAACACCATATATTTT. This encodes CASSGTVSGNTIYF.

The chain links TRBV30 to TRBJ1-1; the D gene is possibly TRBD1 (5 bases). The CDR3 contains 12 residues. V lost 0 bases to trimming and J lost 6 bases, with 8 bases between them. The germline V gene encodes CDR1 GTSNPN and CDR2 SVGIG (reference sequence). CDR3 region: CAWSVVGAEAFF. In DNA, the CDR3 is TGTGCCTGGAGTGTCGTAGGGGCTGAAGCTTTCTTT. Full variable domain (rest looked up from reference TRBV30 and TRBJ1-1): SQTIHQWPATLVQPVGSPLSLECTVEGTSNPNLYWYRQAAGRGLQLLFYSVGIGQISSEVPQNLSASRPQDRQFILSSKKLLLSDSGFYLCAWSVVGAEAFFGQGTRLTVV.

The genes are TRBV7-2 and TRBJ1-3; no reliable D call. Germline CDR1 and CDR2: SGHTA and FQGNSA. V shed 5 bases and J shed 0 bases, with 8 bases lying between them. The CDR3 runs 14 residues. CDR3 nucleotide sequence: TGTGCCAGCAGCGTCAGCCTCTCTGGAAACACCATATATTTT. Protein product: CASSVSLSGNTIYF.

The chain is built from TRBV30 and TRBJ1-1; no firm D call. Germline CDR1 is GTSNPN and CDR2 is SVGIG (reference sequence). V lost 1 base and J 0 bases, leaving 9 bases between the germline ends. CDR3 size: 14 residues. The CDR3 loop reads CAWSDPALNTEAFF. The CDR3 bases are TGTGCCTGGAGTGACCCAGCCCTGAACACTGAAGCTTTCTTT. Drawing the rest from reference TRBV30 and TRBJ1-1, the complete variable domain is SQTIHQWPATLVQPVGSPLSLECTVEGTSNPNLYWYRQAAGRGLQLLFYSVGIGQISSEVPQNLSASRPQDRQFILSSKKLLLSDSGFYLCAWSDPALNTEAFFGQGTRLTVV.

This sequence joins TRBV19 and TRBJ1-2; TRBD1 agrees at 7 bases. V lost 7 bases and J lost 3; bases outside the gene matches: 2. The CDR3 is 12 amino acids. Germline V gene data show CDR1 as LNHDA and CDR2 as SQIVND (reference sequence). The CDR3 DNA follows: TGTGCCAGTACTGACAGGGACTATGGCTACACCTTC. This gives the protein CASTDRDYGYTF. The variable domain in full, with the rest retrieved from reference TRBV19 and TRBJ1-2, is DGGITQSPKYLFRKEGQNVTLSCEQNLNHDAMYWYRQDPGQGLRLIYYSQIVNDFQKGDIAEGYSVSREKKESFPLTVTSAQKNPTAFYLCASTDRDYGYTFGSGTRLTVV.

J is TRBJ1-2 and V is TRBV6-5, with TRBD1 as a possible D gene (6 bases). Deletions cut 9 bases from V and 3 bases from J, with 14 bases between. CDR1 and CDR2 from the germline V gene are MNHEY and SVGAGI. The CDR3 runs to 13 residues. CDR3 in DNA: TGTGCCAGTATAGCAGGACAGTACTATGGCTACACCTTC. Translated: CASIAGQYYGYTF.

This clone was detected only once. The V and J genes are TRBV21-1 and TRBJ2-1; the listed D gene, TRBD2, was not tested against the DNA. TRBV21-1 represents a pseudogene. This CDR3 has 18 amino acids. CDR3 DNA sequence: TGTGCCAGCAGCAAAAGTGGGGAGGGTCAGAGGAGAGGGGATGAGCAGTTCTTC. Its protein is CASSKSGEGQRRGDEQFF.

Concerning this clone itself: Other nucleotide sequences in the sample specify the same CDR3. CDR3 nucleotides: TGTGCCAGCAGCCAAGTGGGCAGCCAAGAGACCCAGTACTTC. This translates into CASSQVGSQETQYF. The V and J genes are TRBV4-2 and TRBJ2-5; no reliable D call. Deletions cut 1 base from V and 1 base from J, with 7 bases between. The CDR3 is 14 residues long. The V gene's germline CDR1 is LGHNA and CDR2 YNFKEQ.

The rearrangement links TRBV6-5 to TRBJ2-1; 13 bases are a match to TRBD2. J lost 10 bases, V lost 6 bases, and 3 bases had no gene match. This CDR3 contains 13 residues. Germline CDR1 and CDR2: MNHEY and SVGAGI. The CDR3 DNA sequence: TGTGCCAGCAGGGCGACTAGCGGGGGGGAGCAGTTCTTC. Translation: CASRATSGGEQFF.

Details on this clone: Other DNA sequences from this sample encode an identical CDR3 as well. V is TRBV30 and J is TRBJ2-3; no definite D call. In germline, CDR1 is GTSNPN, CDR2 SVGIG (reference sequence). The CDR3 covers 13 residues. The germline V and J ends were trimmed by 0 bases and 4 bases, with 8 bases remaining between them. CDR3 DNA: TGTGCCTGGAGTGTACCCGGGCCAGATACGCAGTATTTT. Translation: CAWSVPGPDTQYF.

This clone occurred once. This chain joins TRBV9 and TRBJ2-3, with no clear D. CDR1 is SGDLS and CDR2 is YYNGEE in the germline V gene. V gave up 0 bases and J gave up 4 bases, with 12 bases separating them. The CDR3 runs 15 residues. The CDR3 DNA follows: TGTGCCAGCAGCGTAGGGCTAGTGAGTCCAGATACGCAGTATTTT. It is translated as CASSVGLVSPDTQYF.

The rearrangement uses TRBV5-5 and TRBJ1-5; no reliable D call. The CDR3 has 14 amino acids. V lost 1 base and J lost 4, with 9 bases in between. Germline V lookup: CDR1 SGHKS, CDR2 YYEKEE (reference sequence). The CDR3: CASSLWQQNQPQHF. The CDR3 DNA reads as TGTGCCAGCAGCTTGTGGCAGCAGAATCAGCCCCAGCATTTT.

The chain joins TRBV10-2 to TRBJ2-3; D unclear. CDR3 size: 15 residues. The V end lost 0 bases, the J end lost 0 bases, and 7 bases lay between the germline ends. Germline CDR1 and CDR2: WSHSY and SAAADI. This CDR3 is CASSESDSSTDTQYF. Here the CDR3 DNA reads TGCGCCAGCAGTGAGTCGGATTCTAGCACAGATACGCAGTATTTT.

CDR3 in DNA: TGTGCCAGCAGCCAAGATCTTTTAGGGCGTCACAGGGAGGTTGAGCAGTACTTC. It specifies CASSQDLLGRHREVEQYF. The chain uses TRBV14 and TRBJ2-7; D is tentatively TRBD1 or TRBD2 (6 bases each). The CDR3 has 18 residues. The V and J ends lost 0 bases and 7 bases respectively, with 25 bases between them. Per the germline V gene, CDR1 is SGHDN and CDR2 is FVKESK.

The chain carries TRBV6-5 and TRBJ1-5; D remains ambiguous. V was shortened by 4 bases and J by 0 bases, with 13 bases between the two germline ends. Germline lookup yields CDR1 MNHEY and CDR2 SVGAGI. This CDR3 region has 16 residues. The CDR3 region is CASSWQEKVSNQPQHF. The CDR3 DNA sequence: TGTGCCAGCAGTTGGCAGGAAAAGGTTAGCAATCAGCCCCAGCATTTT.

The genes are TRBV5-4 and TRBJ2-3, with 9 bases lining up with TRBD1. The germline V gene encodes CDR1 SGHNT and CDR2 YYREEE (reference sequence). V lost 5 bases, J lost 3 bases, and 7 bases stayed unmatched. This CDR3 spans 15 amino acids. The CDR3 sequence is CASRRDRASTDTQYF. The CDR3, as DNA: TGTGCCAGCAGACGGGACAGGGCGTCGACAGATACGCAGTATTTT. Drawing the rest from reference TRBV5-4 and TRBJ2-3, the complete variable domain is ETGVTQSPTHLIKTRGQQVTLRCSSQSGHNTVSWYQQALGQGPQFIFQYYREEENGRGNFPPRFSGLQFPNYSSELNVNALELDDSALYLCASRRDRASTDTQYFGPGTRLTVL.

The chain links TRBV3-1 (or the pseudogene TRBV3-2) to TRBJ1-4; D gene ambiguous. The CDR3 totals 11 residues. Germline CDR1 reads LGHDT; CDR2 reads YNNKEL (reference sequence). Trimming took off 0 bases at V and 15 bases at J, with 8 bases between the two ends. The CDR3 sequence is CASSQDGGVFF. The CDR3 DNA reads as TGTGCCAGCAGCCAAGACGGAGGCGTGTTTTTT.

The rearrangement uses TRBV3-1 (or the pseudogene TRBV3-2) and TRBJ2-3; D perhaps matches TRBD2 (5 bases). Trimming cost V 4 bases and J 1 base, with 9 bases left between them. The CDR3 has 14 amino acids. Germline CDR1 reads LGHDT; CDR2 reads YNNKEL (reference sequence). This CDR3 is CASSPGRRTDTQYF. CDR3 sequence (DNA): TGTGCCAGCAGCCCGGGGAGACGCACAGATACGCAGTATTTT.

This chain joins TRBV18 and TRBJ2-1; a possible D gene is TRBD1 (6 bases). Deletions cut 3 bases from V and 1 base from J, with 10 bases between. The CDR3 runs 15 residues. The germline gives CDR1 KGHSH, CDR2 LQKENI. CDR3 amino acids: CASSPGAASYNEQFF. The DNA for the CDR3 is TGTGCCAGCTCACCGGGGGCGGCATCCTACAATGAGCAGTTCTTC.